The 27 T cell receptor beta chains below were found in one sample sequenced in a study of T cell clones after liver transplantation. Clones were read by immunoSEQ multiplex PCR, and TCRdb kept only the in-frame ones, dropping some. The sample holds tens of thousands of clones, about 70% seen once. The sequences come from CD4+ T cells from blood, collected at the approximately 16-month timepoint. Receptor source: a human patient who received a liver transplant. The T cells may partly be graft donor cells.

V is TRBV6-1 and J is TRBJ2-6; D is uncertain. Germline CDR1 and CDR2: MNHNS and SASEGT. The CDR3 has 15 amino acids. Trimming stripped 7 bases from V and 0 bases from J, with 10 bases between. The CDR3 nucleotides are TGTGCCAGCAAGGTGGCGGCCTCTGGGGCCAACGTCCTGACTTTC. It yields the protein CASKVAASGANVLTF.

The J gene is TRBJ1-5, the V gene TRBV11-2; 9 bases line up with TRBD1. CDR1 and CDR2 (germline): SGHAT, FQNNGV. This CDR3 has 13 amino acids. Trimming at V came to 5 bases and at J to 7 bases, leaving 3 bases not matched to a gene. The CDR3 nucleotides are TGTGCCAGCAGCCCGGACAGGGGCCAGCCCCAGCATTTT. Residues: CASSPDRGQPQHF. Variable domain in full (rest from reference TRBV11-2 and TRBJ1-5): EAGVAQSPRYKIIEKRQSVAFWCNPISGHATLYWYQQILGQGPKLLIQFQNNGVVDDSQLPKDRFSAERLKGVDSTLKIQPAKLEDSAVYLCASSPDRGQPQHFGDGTRLSIL.

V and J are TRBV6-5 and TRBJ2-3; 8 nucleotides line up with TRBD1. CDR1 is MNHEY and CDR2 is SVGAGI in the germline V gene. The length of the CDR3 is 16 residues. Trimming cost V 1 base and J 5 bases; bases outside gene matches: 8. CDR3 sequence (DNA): TGTGCCAGCAGTTACTTCGGGCAGGGGGCCTTAGATACGCAGTATTTT. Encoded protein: CASSYFGQGALDTQYF.

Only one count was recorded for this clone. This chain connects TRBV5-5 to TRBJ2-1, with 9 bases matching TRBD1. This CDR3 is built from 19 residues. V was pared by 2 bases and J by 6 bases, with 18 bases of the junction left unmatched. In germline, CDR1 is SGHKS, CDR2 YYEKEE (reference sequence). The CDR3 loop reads CASSFLFRDRVQSGNEQFF. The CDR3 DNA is TGTGCCAGCAGCTTCCTCTTCAGGGACAGGGTTCAGTCTGGCAATGAGCAGTTCTTC.

The CDR3 nucleotides are TGTGCCAGCAGCTTAGGCGACAGGAGGAACACTGAAGCTTTCTTT. Its translation is CASSLGDRRNTEAFF. This chain uses TRBV7-2 with TRBJ1-1; the D gene is possibly TRBD1 (6 bases). V was trimmed by 1 base and J by 1 base, leaving 10 bases between them. The CDR3 runs 15 residues. Germline CDR1 is SGHTA and CDR2 is FQGNSA.

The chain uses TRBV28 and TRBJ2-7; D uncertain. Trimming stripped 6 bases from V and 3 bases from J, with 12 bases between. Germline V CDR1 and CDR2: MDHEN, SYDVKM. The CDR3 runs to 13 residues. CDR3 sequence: CASRATVGYEQYF. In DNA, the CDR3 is TGTGCCAGCAGGGCGACGGTCGGCTACGAGCAGTACTTC.

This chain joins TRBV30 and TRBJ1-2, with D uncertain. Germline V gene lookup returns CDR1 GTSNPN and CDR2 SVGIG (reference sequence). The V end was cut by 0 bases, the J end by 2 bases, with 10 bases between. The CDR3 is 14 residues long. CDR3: CAWSVQRSNYGYTF. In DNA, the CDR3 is TGTGCCTGGAGTGTACAAAGGTCAAACTATGGCTACACCTTC. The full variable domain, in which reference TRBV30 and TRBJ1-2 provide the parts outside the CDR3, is SQTIHQWPATLVQPVGSPLSLECTVEGTSNPNLYWYRQAAGRGLQLLFYSVGIGQISSEVPQNLSASRPQDRQFILSSKKLLLSDSGFYLCAWSVQRSNYGYTFGSGTRLTVV.

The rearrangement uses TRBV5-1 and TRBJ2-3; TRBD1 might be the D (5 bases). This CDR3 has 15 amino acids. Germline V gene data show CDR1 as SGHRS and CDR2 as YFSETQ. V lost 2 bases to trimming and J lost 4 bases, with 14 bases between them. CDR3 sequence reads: CASSLRGTRADTQYF. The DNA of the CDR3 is TGCGCCAGCAGCTTAAGGGGAACCCGGGCAGATACGCAGTATTTT.

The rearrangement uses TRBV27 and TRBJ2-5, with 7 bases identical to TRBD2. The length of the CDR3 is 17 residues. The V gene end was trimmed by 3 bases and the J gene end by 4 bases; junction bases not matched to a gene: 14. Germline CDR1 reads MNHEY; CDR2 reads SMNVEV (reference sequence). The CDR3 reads CASSLGPAGIRGETQYF. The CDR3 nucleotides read TGTGCCAGCAGTTTGGGGCCAGCGGGGATAAGGGGAGAGACCCAGTACTTC.

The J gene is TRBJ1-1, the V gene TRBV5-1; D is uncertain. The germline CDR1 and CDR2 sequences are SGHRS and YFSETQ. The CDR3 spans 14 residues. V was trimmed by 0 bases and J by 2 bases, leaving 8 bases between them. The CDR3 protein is CASSLDGRNTEAFF. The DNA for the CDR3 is TGCGCCAGCAGCTTGGACGGGAGAAACACTGAAGCTTTCTTT.

CDR3 nucleotides: TGTGCCTGGACCCAGGACTATGGCTACACCTTC. It specifies CAWTQDYGYTF. The genes are TRBV30 and TRBJ1-2; the D is unclear. V lost 4 bases and J 3 bases, leaving 6 bases between the germline ends. Germline CDR1 reads GTSNPN; CDR2 reads SVGIG (reference sequence). The length of the CDR3 is 11 residues.

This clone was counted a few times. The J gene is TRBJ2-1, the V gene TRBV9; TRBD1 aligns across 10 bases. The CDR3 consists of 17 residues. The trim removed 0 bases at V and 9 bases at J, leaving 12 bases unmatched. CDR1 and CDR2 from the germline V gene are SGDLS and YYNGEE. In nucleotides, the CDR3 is TGTGCCAGCAGCGTAGACCAGGGGACAGGGGTTTTGGGTGAGCAGTTCTTC. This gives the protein CASSVDQGTGVLGEQFF.

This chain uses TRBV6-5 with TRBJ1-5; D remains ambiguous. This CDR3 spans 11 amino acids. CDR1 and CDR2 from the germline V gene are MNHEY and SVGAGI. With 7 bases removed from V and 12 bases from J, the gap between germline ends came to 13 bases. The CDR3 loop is CASTQEGVQHF. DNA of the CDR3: TGTGCCAGCACGCAGGAAGGCGTCCAGCATTTT.

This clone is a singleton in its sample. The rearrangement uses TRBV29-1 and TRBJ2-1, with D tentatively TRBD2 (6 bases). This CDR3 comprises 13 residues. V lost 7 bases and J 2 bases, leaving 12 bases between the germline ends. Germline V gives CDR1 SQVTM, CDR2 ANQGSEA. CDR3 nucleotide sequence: TGCAGCGCTGAGGGGACTCCCTACAATGAGCAGTTCTTC. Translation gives CSAEGTPYNEQFF.

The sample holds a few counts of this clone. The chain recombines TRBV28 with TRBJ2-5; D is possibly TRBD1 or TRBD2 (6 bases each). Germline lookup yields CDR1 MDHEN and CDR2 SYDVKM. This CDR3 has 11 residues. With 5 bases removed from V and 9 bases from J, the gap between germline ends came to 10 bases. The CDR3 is CASSARGPQYF. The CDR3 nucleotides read TGTGCCAGCAGTGCCCGGGGGCCCCAGTACTTC.

CDR3 DNA sequence: TGTGCCAGCAGTCCAACCCCGCGGGGGGGGACCCAGTACTTC. It codes for CASSPTPRGGTQYF. V usage is TRBV28 and J usage is TRBJ2-5; TRBD2 matches at 9 bases. The CDR3 consists of 14 residues. CDR1 and CDR2 (germline): MDHEN, SYDVKM. J gave up 7 bases and V 5 bases, and 8 bases lay outside the gene matches.

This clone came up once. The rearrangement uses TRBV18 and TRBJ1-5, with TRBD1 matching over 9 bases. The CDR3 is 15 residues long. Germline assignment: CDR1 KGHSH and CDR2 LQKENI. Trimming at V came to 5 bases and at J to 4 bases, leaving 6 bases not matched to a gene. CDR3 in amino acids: CASSGGQGQNQPQHF. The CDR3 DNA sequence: TGTGCCAGCTCAGGGGGACAGGGACAGAATCAGCCCCAGCATTTT.

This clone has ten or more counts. The CDR3 here is CASSYQTGGGNTIYF. CDR3 nucleotide sequence: TGCGCCAGCAGCTATCAGACAGGGGGAGGAAACACCATATATTTT. The chain carries TRBV5-1 and TRBJ1-3; 9 bases are a match to TRBD1. Trimming cost V 3 bases and J 4 bases; bases outside gene matches: 5. Germline V gene lookup returns CDR1 SGHRS and CDR2 YFSETQ. The CDR3 is 15 residues long.

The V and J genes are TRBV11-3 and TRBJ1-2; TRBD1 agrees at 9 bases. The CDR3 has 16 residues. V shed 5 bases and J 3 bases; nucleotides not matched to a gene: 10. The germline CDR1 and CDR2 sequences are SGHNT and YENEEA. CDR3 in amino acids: CASSSRDRDRDYGYTF. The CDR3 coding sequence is TGTGCCAGCAGCAGCCGGGACAGGGATCGCGACTATGGCTACACCTTC.

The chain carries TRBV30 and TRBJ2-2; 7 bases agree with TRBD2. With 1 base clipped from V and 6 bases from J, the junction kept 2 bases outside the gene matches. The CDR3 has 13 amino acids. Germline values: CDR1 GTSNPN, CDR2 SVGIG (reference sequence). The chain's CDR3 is CAWSASGPGELFF. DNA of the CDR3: TGTGCCTGGAGTGCTAGCGGTCCCGGGGAGCTGTTTTTT.

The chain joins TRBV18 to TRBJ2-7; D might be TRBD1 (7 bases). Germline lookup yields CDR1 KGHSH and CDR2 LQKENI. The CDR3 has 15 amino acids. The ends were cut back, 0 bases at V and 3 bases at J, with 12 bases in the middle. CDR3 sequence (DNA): TGTGCCAGCTCACCACCGGGCAGGGGGGTCTACGAGCAGTACGTC. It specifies CASSPPGRGVYEQYV.

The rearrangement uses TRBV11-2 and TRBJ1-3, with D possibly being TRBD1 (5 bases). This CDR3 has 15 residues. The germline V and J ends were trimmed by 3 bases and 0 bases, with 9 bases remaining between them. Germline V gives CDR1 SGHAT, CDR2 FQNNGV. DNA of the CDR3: TGTGCCAGCAGCTTCTTCGGGGGCTCTGGAAACACCATATATTTT. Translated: CASSFFGGSGNTIYF.

As DNA, the CDR3 is TGCGCCAGCAGCACTGGGGCAGGGGATGAAAAACTGTTTTTT. This sequence encodes CASSTGAGDEKLFF. The chain has TRBV5-1 and TRBJ1-4; D may be TRBD1 (6 bases). CDR3 size: 14 residues. Deletions cut 4 bases from V and 6 bases from J, with 13 bases between. Germline values: CDR1 SGHRS, CDR2 YFSETQ.

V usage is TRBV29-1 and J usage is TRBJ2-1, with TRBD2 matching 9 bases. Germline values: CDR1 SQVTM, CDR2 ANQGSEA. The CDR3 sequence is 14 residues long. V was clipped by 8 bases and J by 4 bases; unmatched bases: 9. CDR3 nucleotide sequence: TGCAGCACCAGGTCTAGCGGGGTATACAATGAGCAGTTCTTC. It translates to CSTRSSGVYNEQFF.

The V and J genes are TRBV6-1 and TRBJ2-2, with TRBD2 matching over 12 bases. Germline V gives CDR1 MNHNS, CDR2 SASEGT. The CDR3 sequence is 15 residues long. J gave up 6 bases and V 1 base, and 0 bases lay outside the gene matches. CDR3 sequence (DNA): TGTGCCAGCAGTGAAGGACTAGCGGGAGCCGGGGAGCTGTTTTTT. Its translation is CASSEGLAGAGELFF.

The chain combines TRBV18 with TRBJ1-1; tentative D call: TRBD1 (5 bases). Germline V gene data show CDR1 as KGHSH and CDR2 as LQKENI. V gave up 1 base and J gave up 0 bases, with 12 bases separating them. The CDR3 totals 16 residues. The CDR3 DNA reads TGTGCCAGCTCACCACGGGGGTTGGGCATGAACACTGAAGCTTTCTTT. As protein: CASSPRGLGMNTEAFF. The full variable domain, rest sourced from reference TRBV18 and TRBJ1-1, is NAGVMQNPRHLVRRRGQEARLRCSPMKGHSHVYWYRQLPEEGLKFMVYLQKENIIDESGMPKERFSAEFPKEGPSILRIQQVVRGDSAAYFCASSPRGLGMNTEAFFGQGTRLTVV.

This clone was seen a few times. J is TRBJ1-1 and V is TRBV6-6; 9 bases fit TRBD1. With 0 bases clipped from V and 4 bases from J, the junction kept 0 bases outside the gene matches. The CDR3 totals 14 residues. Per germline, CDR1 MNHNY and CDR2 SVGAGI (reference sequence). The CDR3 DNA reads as TGTGCCAGCAGTTACTCGACAGGGGGCACTGAAGCTTTCTTT. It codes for CASSYSTGGTEAFF.